This TCR beta chain was documented in a study of blood T cell repertoires in COVID-19. Study-wide background: Samples taken during acute and convalescent COVID-19 were collected in the United States, Italy and Spain. PBMCs, B-cell-depleted T cells, or T cells provided the cDNA or gDNA that made up the material.

Here immunoSEQ multiplex PCR was the method, and the copy in TCRdb shows in-frame clones only, minus some. The profile shows 150,000 to 200,000 clones, about 84% of them singletons. The germline V gene has CDR1 MNHEY and CDR2 SMNVEV (reference sequence). Unmatched junction bases numbered 6, after V lost 8 bases and J lost 9 bases. The CDR3 is 13 residues long. The sequencing input was peripheral blood. The source is a human donor in a cohort sampled during active COVID-19. This chain links TRBV27 with TRBJ2-3; TRBD2 agrees at 12 bases. CDR3 in DNA: TGTGCCAGCCGACTAGCGGGGGCGGGAACGCAGTATTTT. It encodes CASRLAGAGTQYF.